Sequencing of this TCR beta chain was carried out in a study of T cell responses to AZD1222 COVID-19 vaccine. Between the trimmed V and J ends, which lost 2 bases and 0 bases, there was a span of 14 bases. This CDR3 comprises 18 residues. CDR1 and CDR2 from the germline V gene are MNHEY and SVGEGT. Here immunoSEQ multiplex PCR was the method, and the copy in TCRdb shows in-frame clones only, minus some. This sample has more than 95,000 clones; about 89% occur once, and the top ten carry approximately 28%. The receptor was derived from an adult in good health. V and J are TRBV6-2 or TRBV6-3 and TRBJ1-6, with D unclear. The material was peripheral blood, obtained on day 0 of AZD1222 vaccination. CDR3 in amino acids: CASSYDPRISSYNSPLHF. CDR3 bases: TGTGCCAGCAGTTACGACCCGCGAATCAGCTCCTATAATTCACCCCTCCACTTT.